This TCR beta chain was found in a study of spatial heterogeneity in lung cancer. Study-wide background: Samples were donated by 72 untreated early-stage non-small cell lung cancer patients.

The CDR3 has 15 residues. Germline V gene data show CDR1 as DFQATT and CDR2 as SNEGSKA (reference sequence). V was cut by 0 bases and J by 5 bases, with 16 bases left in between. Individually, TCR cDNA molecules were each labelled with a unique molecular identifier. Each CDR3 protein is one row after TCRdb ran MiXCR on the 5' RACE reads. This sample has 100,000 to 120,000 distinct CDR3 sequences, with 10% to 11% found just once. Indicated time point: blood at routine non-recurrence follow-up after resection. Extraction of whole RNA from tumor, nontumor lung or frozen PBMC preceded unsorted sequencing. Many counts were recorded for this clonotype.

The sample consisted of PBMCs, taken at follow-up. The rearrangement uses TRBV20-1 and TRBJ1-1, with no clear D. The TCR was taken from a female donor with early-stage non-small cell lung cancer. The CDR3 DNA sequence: TGCAGTGCTAGAGACGAGCGGGGTTTAGGAACTGAAGCTTTCTTT. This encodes CSARDERGLGTEAFF.